The 9 T cell receptor beta chains below come from one sample, sequenced in a study of cytomegalovirus exposure and HLA in healthy donors. The PCR used 60 Vbeta and 13 Jbeta primers. Sequenced by immunoSEQ multiplex PCR; TCRdb stores in-frame clones only, minus some. The sample lists over 150,000 clones; 80% to 90% were seen once. The sample taken for sequencing was PBMCs. These TCRs come from a woman aged 18-30 years in good health and CMV-seronegative.

J is TRBJ1-5 and V is TRBV12-5, with 8 nucleotides matching TRBD1. V was pared by 5 bases and J by 7 bases, with 10 bases of the junction left unmatched. From germline, CDR1 is LGHNT and CDR2 FRNRAP. This CDR3 is built from 15 residues. The CDR3 DNA reads TGTGCTAGTGGTCCACGTAGCAGGGGGCAACAGCCCCAGCATTTT. It encodes CASGPRSRGQQPQHF.

This chain uses TRBV29-1 with TRBJ1-2; 8 bases are a match to TRBD1. Trimming cost V 4 bases and J 6 bases; bases outside gene matches: 7. The CDR3 has 13 amino acids. Germline CDR1 SQVTM, CDR2 ANQGSEA. CDR3 residues: CSVGVTGEDGYTF. In DNA form, the CDR3 reads TGCAGCGTTGGTGTGACAGGGGAGGATGGCTACACCTTC.

The V and J genes are TRBV7-3 and TRBJ2-1, with 7 bases identical to TRBD2. CDR3 size: 14 residues. Germline loops: CDR1 SGHTA, CDR2 FQGTGA. The ends lost 0 bases at V and 15 bases at J; junction bases unmatched: 11. The chain's CDR3 is CASSLTAGDGSPFF. In DNA form, the CDR3 reads TGTGCCAGCAGCTTAACGGCGGGGGACGGGAGTCCGTTCTTC.

The chain joins TRBV27 to TRBJ2-1, with a weak D call TRBD1 (5 bases). V was cut by 2 bases and J by 2 bases, with 25 bases left in between. Germline CDR1 reads MNHEY; CDR2 reads SMNVEV (reference sequence). CDR3 size: 20 residues. The CDR3 nucleotides read TGTGCCAGCAGTTTACAGGCTGGGGTAGGGGCTGGCCTTACCTACAATGAGCAGTTCTTC. As protein: CASSLQAGVGAGLTYNEQFF.

This clone showed up just a few times. This chain links TRBV12-5 with TRBJ2-7; TRBD2 might be the D (5 bases). Germline CDR1 is LGHNT and CDR2 is FRNRAP. The V gene lost 7 bases and the J gene lost 3 bases, with 16 bases spanning the gap. This CDR3 has 14 residues. The CDR3 here is CASALTGTDYEQYF. The CDR3 DNA reads TGTGCTAGTGCTTTAACGGGAACCGACTACGAGCAGTACTTC.

In this sample, this clone turned up a few times. This chain uses TRBV9 with TRBJ1-2, with no clear D. Germline V gene sequence: CDR1 SGDLS, CDR2 YYNGEE. The CDR3 spans 15 residues. V lost 4 bases and J 4 bases, leaving 17 bases between the germline ends. CDR3 in amino acids: CASSISGRESYGYTF. The CDR3 DNA follows: TGTGCCAGCAGCATCTCCGGGAGGGAGTCCTATGGCTACACCTTC.

The chain links TRBV28 to TRBJ2-7; TRBD2 aligns across 8 bases. CDR1 MDHEN and CDR2 SYDVKM come from the germline V gene. The CDR3 extends over 16 amino acids. Trimming cost V 3 bases and J 2 bases; bases outside gene matches: 9. CDR3 nucleotides: TGTGCCAGCAGTTTTGGTAGCGGGAAGAGTACCTACGAGCAGTACTTC. Translation: CASSFGSGKSTYEQYF.

This clone was observed a few times. The chain uses TRBV29-1 and TRBJ2-6, with D uncertain. Germline CDR1 SQVTM, CDR2 ANQGSEA. The V gene lost 0 bases and the J gene lost 11 bases, with 8 bases spanning the gap. The CDR3 sequence is 12 residues long. Here the CDR3 reads CSVEDRRDVLTF. CDR3 nucleotides: TGCAGCGTTGAAGACAGGCGCGACGTCCTGACTTTC.

V is TRBV7-8 and J is TRBJ2-2; 12 bases fit TRBD2. Germline CDR1 and CDR2: SGHVS and FQNEAQ. This CDR3 region has 17 residues. Losses at the gene ends were 0 bases for V and 7 bases for J; bases not matched to a gene: 6. CDR3 nucleotide sequence: TGTGCCAGCAGCTTAGCCCTAGCGGGAGGGCCTGGCGGGGAGCTGTTTTTT. It codes for CASSLALAGGPGGELFF.